The clone carrying this TCR beta chain occurred many times. The antigen is not known. The source of the sample is a study of read filtering for tumor transcriptome and immune sequencing. Whole-study findings and limits: Compared with RNA-seq, IR-seq gave much higher clonotype depth and reliability.

The germline V gene encodes CDR1 SEHNR and CDR2 FQNEAQ (reference sequence). Trimming cost V 0 bases and J 2 bases, with 7 bases left between them. This CDR3 has 14 residues. This library used around 400 ng RNA and molecular barcoded adaptors spanning alpha/delta and beta/gamma chains. Each CDR3 protein is one row after TCRdb ran MiXCR on the reads. The data hold around 30,000 distinct CDR3 sequences, with 15% to 20% observed a single time. This chain uses TRBV7-9 with TRBJ1-2; unclear D gene. The specimen sequenced was a population of CD138-negative cells sorted from bone marrow. The sequence was obtained from a donor aged 40 or over with multiple myeloma. In DNA form, the CDR3 reads TGTGCCAGCAGCTTAGCTGTGACGAACTATGGCTACACCTTC. Its protein product is CASSLAVTNYGYTF. Variable domain in full (rest from reference TRBV7-9 and TRBJ1-2): DTGVSQNPRHKITKRGQNVTFRCDPISEHNRLYWYRQTLGQGPEFLTYFQNEAQLEKSRLLSDRFSAERPKGSFSTLEIQRTEQGDSAMYLCASSLAVTNYGYTFGSGTRLTVV.